A selection of T cell receptor beta chains follows, all from one sample in a study of Graves' ophthalmopathy and Graves' hyperthyroidism. Via MiXCR, TCRdb re-called the multiplex PCR reads, giving one row per CDR3 protein. The sample lists approximately 1.2 million distinct CDR3 sequences; about 35% were seen once. Specimen: peripheral blood or thyroid tissue (not recorded which). Every receptor here comes from an adult man with Graves' hyperthyroidism. The CDR3 runs from the conserved cysteine through the conserved F or W. A D gene is named only where the DNA matches it firmly. A clone size is listed for some rows: how often the clone was seen (once, few, many), or a class if it is expanded.

j_call v_call d_call clone_size cdr3_aa cdr3_nt
TRBJ2-5 TRBV7-2 TRBD2 many CASSGRVAGGGGQYF TGTGCCAGCAGTGGGAGAGTGGCGGGAGGGGGGGGCCAGTACTTC
TRBJ1-6 TRBV7-8 TRBD1 many CASSPDRDSSPLHF TGTGCCAGCAGCCCAGACAGGGATAGTTCACCCCTCCACTTT
TRBJ2-2 TRBV7-2 TRBD2 few CASSRGLAGNTGELFF TGTGCCAGCAGCCGAGGACTAGCGGGAAACACCGGGGAGCTGTTTTTT
TRBJ2-7 TRBV19 NA NA CASSTGSGTIEQYF TGTGCCAGTAGTACAGGGTCGGGGACCATAGAGCAGTACTTC
TRBJ2-7 TRBV7-9 NA NA CASSAGPSVYGQYF TGTGCCAGCAGCGCGGGACCTTCGGTCTACGGGCAGTACTTC
TRBJ1-4 TRBV15 NA NA CATSRKPLGGEKLFF TGTGCCACCAGCAGGAAGCCACTTGGGGGTGAAAAACTGTTTTTT
TRBJ2-1 TRBV12-3/TRBV12-4 NA NA CASSTRDTNNEQFF TGTGCCAGCAGTACCCGGGACACAAACAATGAGCAGTTCTTC
TRBJ1-5 TRBV19 NA many CASGRINQPQHF TGTGCCAGTGGACGGATCAATCAGCCCCAGCATTTT
TRBJ1-1 TRBV10-1 NA NA CASSEGDLITEAFF TGCGCCAGCAGTGAAGGGGACTTGATCACTGAAGCTTTCTTT
TRBJ1-2 TRBV29-1 NA NA CSAGMAGSYGYTF TGCAGCGCCGGAATGGCAGGCTCCTATGGCTACACCTTC
TRBJ1-1 TRBV2 TRBD1 NA CASSHAGTGAGYTEAFF TGTGCCAGCAGTCACGCCGGGACAGGGGCCGGGTACACTGAAGCTTTCTTT
TRBJ1-4 TRBV7-2 TRBD1 NA CASSWADRGPEKPFF TGTGCCAGCAGCTGGGCGGACAGGGGGCCTGAAAAACCGTTTTTT
TRBJ1-5 TRBV10-3 NA few CASTVGGHSNQPQHF TGTGCCAGCACCGTCGGGGGACATAGCAATCAGCCCCAGCATTTT
TRBJ1-6 TRBV4-1 NA NA CASSQDKGANNSPLHF TGCGCCAGCAGCCAAGATAAGGGTGCAAATAATTCACCCCTCCACTTT
TRBJ2-2 TRBV7-8 TRBD2 NA CASSPPPGGPTGELFF TGTGCCAGCAGCCCCCCCCCGGGAGGGCCTACCGGGGAGCTGTTTTTT
TRBJ2-7 TRBV12-3/TRBV12-4 NA few CASSLTGREREQYF TGTGCCAGCAGTTTAACAGGGCGGGAACGCGAGCAGTACTTC
TRBJ1-1 TRBV29-1 NA many CSVDHGVTEAFF TGCAGCGTTGACCACGGGGTCACTGAAGCTTTCTTT
TRBJ1-5 TRBV7-9 NA many CASSWEGSNQPQHF TGTGCCAGCAGTTGGGAGGGAAGCAATCAGCCCCAGCATTTT
TRBJ2-3 TRBV20-1 NA NA CSAIRWAYRTQYF TGCAGTGCGATTAGATGGGCCTATAGAACGCAGTATTTT
TRBJ2-7 TRBV11-2 TRBD2 NA CASSLGIPSGRSSEQYF TGTGCCAGCAGCTTAGGTATCCCGAGCGGGAGGTCCTCCGAGCAGTACTTC
TRBJ1-4 TRBV7-2 TRBD1 NA CASSLGSGGREKLFF TGTGCCAGCAGCTTAGGGTCAGGGGGGAGAGAAAAACTGTTTTTT
TRBJ2-5 TRBV14 NA NA CASSQDRYQETQYF TGTGCCAGCAGCCAAGATAGATATCAAGAGACCCAGTACTTC
TRBJ2-7 TRBV7-9 TRBD2 few CASLLRGAGELVGSYEQYF TGTGCCAGCCTACTTAGGGGAGCGGGAGAATTGGTTGGCTCCTACGAGCAGTACTTC
TRBJ2-1 TRBV29-1 NA NA CSVTQGPSSEQFF TGCAGCGTGACACAGGGTCCCTCGTCGGAGCAGTTCTTC
TRBJ2-2 TRBV20-1 NA many CSATGMWTGELFF TGCAGTGCTACAGGGATGTGGACCGGGGAGCTGTTTTTT
TRBJ1-6 TRBV7-8 NA many CASSLVPGHTNSPLHF TGTGCCAGCAGCTTAGTCCCGGGACACACCAATTCACCCCTCCACTTT
TRBJ2-5 TRBV20-1 NA NA CSARAPMGGYQETQYF TGCAGTGCTAGAGCCCCCATGGGCGGGTACCAAGAGACCCAGTACTTC
TRBJ2-6 TRBV5-6 NA many CASSLGVSGANVLTF TGTGCCAGCAGCCTGGGCGTCTCTGGGGCCAACGTCCTGACTTTC
TRBJ1-4 TRBV5-1 NA many CASSSSGEGEKLFF TGTGCCAGCAGCTCGTCAGGGGAGGGCGAAAAACTGTTTTTT
TRBJ1-1 TRBV9 NA few CASSLGVNENTEAFF TGTGCCAGCAGCCTAGGGGTTAATGAGAACACTGAAGCTTTCTTT
TRBJ2-7 TRBV7-6 TRBD1 many CASSERTGGDEQYF TGTGCCAGCAGCGAGAGGACAGGGGGCGACGAGCAGTACTTC
TRBJ2-5 TRBV7-2 TRBD2 NA CASSLETSGREETQYF TGTGCCAGCAGCTTAGAAACTAGCGGGAGAGAAGAGACCCAGTATTTC
TRBJ2-7 TRBV19 TRBD2 few CASSQGLADPYEQHF TGTGCCAGTAGTCAGGGACTAGCGGATCCCTACGAGCAGCACTTC
TRBJ2-5 TRBV2 TRBD1 many CASSQQGQGARETQYF TGTGCCAGCAGTCAACAGGGACAGGGGGCACGAGAGACCCAGTACTTC
TRBJ1-1 TRBV2 NA NA CASSPRPGRVVTEAFF TGTGCCAGCTCACCACGCCCAGGTCGTGTGGTGACTGAAGCTTTCTTT
TRBJ1-6 TRBV6-4 NA few CASSEIRDSPLHF TGTGCCAGCAGTGAAATAAGAGATTCACCCCTCCACTTT
TRBJ1-5 TRBV6-2/TRBV6-3 NA few CASNEDSSNQPQHF TGTGCCAGTAATGAGGACAGTAGCAATCAGCCCCAGCATTTT
TRBJ1-1 TRBV2 NA many CASSLRFSGLTEAFF TGTGCCAGCAGTTTAAGGTTTTCAGGGTTGACTGAAGCTTTCTTT
TRBJ2-2 TRBV20-1 NA NA CSARGDSRTGELFF TGCAGTGCTAGAGGGGACTCCCGGACCGGGGAGCTGTTTTTT
TRBJ1-5 TRBV20-1 NA many CSARQNQPQHF TGCAGTGCTAGACAGAATCAGCCCCAGCATTTT
TRBJ1-4 TRBV7-8 NA NA CASRQGGTEKLFF TGTGCCAGCAGGCAGGGTGGCACTGAAAAACTGTTTTTT
TRBJ2-5 TRBV6-5 TRBD1 NA CASSGTRTGAETQYF TGTGCCAGCAGTGGGACCCGGACAGGGGCGGAGACCCAGTACTTC